This T cell receptor beta chain comes out of a study of blood T cells in healthy people across ages. Broader study findings: The long-lived group displayed more naive CD4+ cells, plus higher diversity, than the aged donors did.

A second PCR of 7 to 11 cycles used a sample-barcoded 5' primer and a J-beta primer mix. MiXCR, applied by TCRdb to the 5' RACE reads, yields one record per CDR3 protein. Of fewer than 1,200,000 distinct CDR3 sequences listed, roughly a quarter were seen once; the top ten hold about 0.69%. With regard to this clonotype: The antigen is undetermined.

Germline V lookup: CDR1 SEHNR, CDR2 FQNEAQ (reference sequence). The CDR3 is 14 residues long. V dropped 1 base and J dropped 6 bases, with 13 bases sitting between them. This same sample was also taken into another study, of T cells of mothers and their children. That paper states: The entire RNA extract went into cDNA synthesis at roughly 1.5 ug per 15 ul. No T cell clones of persistent microchimeric origin were detected.

The V gene is TRBV7-9, the J gene TRBJ2-7; maybe TRBD1 (5 bases). The sequence came from a girl aged 2-10 years in good health. The sequenced material came from blood. The CDR3, as DNA: TGTGCCAGCAGCTTAGGTCAGGGAATCAGCGAGCAGTACTTC. This sequence encodes CASSLGQGISEQYF.